The rows below give T cell receptor beta chains drawn from one sample of a study of T cell changes during pregnancy in multiple sclerosis. The assay was immunoSEQ multiplex PCR, and TCRdb's table has in-frame clones only and misses some. The sample has about 26,000 clones; about 88% are singletons. The source was CD8+ T cells from peripheral blood mononuclear cells, collected in the second trimester of pregnancy. These receptors were obtained from a female donor with multiple sclerosis, enrolled in a pregnancy study. CDR3s include the opening cysteine and the closing phenylalanine or tryptophan. D genes are given only for firm matches. Expanded clones get a size class; other rows say once, few or many, or leave the size out.

>NA|TRBJ2-1|TRBD2|TRBV19
CASSIASGGGREQFF
TGTGCCAGTAGTATAGCTAGCGGGGGGGGTCGGGAGCAGTTCTTC
>NA|TRBJ2-1|TRBD2|TRBV9
CASSVNSGEQFF
TGTGCCAGCAGCGTAAATAGCGGGGAGCAGTTCTTC
>once|TRBJ1-5|TRBD1|TRBV19
CASSSGGNQPQHF
TGTGCCAGTAGTTCAGGGGGTAATCAGCCCCAGCATTTT
>NA|TRBJ2-3|NA|TRBV5-1
CASTRSPDSTDTQYF
TGCGCCAGCACGCGGTCCCCCGACAGCACAGATACGCAGTATTTT
>NA|TRBJ2-3|NA|TRBV6-5
CASSYGDRSTDTQYF
TGTGCCAGCAGTTATGGAGACAGAAGCACAGATACGCAGTATTTT
>NA|TRBJ1-1|TRBD1|TRBV28
CASSFSGTGSTEAFF
TGTGCCAGCAGTTTCTCCGGGACAGGAAGCACTGAAGCTTTCTTT
>once|TRBJ2-1|NA|TRBV27
CASSFLPHNEQFF
TGTGCCAGCAGTTTTCTACCCCACAATGAGCAGTTCTTC
>NA|TRBJ1-2|TRBD1|TRBV5-1
CASSQGQVYGYTF
TGCGCCAGCAGCCAAGGACAGGTATATGGCTACACCTTC
>NA|TRBJ2-7|NA|TRBV11-1
CASSPPLSSPPREQYF
TGTGCCAGCAGCCCCCCCCTTAGCTCCCCCCCTCGCGAGCAGTACTTC
>NA|TRBJ2-1|NA|TRBV2
CASRPGYNEQFF
TGTGCCAGCAGACCAGGGTACAATGAGCAGTTCTTC
>NA|TRBJ2-7|TRBD2|TRBV18
CASSPTPGRLADLSSYEQYF
TGTGCCAGCTCACCAACACCGGGAAGACTAGCGGACCTTAGCTCCTACGAGCAGTACTTC
>once|TRBJ2-7|TRBD2|TRBV19
CASSIGSTSGRAGAWGYEQYF
TGTGCCAGTAGTATAGGGTCAACTAGCGGGAGAGCCGGCGCATGGGGATACGAGCAGTACTTC
>NA|TRBJ1-1|NA|TRBV7-8
CASSLMGTLNAEAFF
TGTGCCAGCAGCTTAATGGGGACACTGAACGCTGAAGCTTTCTTT
>NA|TRBJ2-3|TRBD2|TRBV13
CASSLGGVSTDTQYF
TGTGCCAGCAGCTTGGGAGGGGTCAGCACAGATACGCAGTATTTT
>NA|TRBJ2-3|NA|TRBV7-9
CASSLVGGGTIPSSDTQYF
TGTGCCAGCAGCTTAGTAGGTGGAGGAACAATCCCTAGCTCAGATACGCAGTATTTT
>NA|TRBJ2-7|TRBD1|TRBV6-1
CASSLRGTGFEQYF
TGTGCCAGCAGCCTTAGAGGGACAGGGTTCGAGCAGTACTTC
>NA|TRBJ2-7|NA|TRBV28
CASSPGVGFSYEQYF
TGTGCCAGCAGCCCGGGGGTGGGATTCTCCTACGAGCAGTACTTC
>NA|TRBJ2-1|TRBD2|TRBV6-4
CASSPSSGGSYNEQFF
TGTGCCAGCAGTCCCTCTAGCGGGGGTTCCTACAATGAGCAGTTCTTC
>NA|TRBJ1-2|NA|TRBV9
CASTPGAPTF
TGTGCCAGCACCCCAGGGGCGCCCACCTTC
>NA|TRBJ2-4|NA|TRBV6-5
CASTIQVGSKNIQYF
TGTGCCAGCACCATACAGGTCGGATCCAAAAACATTCAGTACTTC
>NA|TRBJ2-7|TRBD2|TRBV14
CASSQGLAESYEQYF
TGTGCCAGCAGCCAAGGTCTAGCGGAATCCTACGAGCAGTACTTC
>NA|TRBJ2-4|TRBD2|TRBV4-1
CASSQGPSGGNIQYF
TGCGCCAGCAGCCAAGGCCCTAGCGGGGGGAACATTCAGTACTTC